This T cell receptor beta chain appears in the sequencing data of a study of shared clonotypes between healthy human individuals. Germline CDR1 is SGHRS and CDR2 is YFSETQ. The CDR3 length is 14 residues. Trimming stripped 3 bases from V and 2 bases from J, with 9 bases between. The data were produced by immunoSEQ multiplex PCR, yet TCRdb's version contains in-frame clones alone and is incomplete. The repertoire holds roughly 2,500,000 clones, more than 85% seen once, with more than 0.35% in the top ten. This clone has only one observation. All donors were Caucasian adults living in Nashville, Tennessee. Both subsets, CD45RA+ naive and CD45RA-negative memory, were split from the CD4+ cells.

The chain uses TRBV5-1 and TRBJ1-3; D not certain. Specimen: naive CD4+ T cells from PBMCs. The subset was: CD45RA+ positively selected. The receptor was isolated from a man aged 18-30 years in good health. Some clones in this sample may be carry-over from other donors' samples. The DNA of the CDR3 is TGCGCCAGCAGCTCTCAGTACCCTGGAAACACCATATATTTT. Translating gives CASSSQYPGNTIYF.